The clone carrying this TCR beta chain occurred a few times. These data are taken from a study of naive and memory T cell subsets. Two oligonucleotides, mixed equimolar, formed the beta constant-region primer covering TRBC1 and TRBC2. TCRdb called the UMI-ligation and nested PCR reads again in MiXCR, with one record for every CDR3 protein. The profile covers 77,000 or so distinct CDR3 sequences, with around 12% appearing a single time and over 0.75% taken by the ten largest. The CDR3 spans 14 residues. CDR1 and CDR2 (germline): SEHNR, FQNEAQ (reference sequence). Trimming removed 6 bases from V and 10 bases from J; junction bases left unmatched: 8.

This TCR was sampled from a human donor in good health. The chain recombines TRBV7-9 with TRBJ2-1, with 11 bases aligning to TRBD2. What was sequenced was central memory CD4+ T cells from blood. CDR3 sequence: CASRSSGRAQEQFF. DNA for the CDR3: TGTGCCAGCAGAAGTAGCGGGAGGGCCCAAGAGCAGTTCTTC. Variable domain in full (rest from reference TRBV7-9 and TRBJ2-1): DTGVSQNPRHKITKRGQNVTFRCDPISEHNRLYWYRQTLGQGPEFLTYFQNEAQLEKSRLLSDRFSAERPKGSFSTLEIQRTEQGDSAMYLCASRSSGRAQEQFFGPGTRLTVL.